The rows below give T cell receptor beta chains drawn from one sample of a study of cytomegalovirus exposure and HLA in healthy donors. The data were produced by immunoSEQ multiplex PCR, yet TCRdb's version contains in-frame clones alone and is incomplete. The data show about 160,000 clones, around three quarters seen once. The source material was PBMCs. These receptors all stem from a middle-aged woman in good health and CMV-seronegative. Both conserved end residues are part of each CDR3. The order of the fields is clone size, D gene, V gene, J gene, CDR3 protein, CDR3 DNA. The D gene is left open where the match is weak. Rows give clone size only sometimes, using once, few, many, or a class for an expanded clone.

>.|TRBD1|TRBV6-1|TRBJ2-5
CASRQGVETQYF
TGTGCCAGCCGACAGGGGGTGGAGACCCAGTACTTC
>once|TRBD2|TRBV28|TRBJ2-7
CASSFGRLAGGREQYF
TGTGCCAGCAGTTTCGGCAGACTAGCGGGAGGTCGAGAGCAGTACTTC
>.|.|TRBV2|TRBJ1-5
CASSEAERPQHF
TGTGCCAGCAGTGAAGCGGAGAGACCCCAGCATTTT
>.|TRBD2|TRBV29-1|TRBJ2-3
CSVRPSGSVDTQYF
TGCAGCGTCCGTCCCAGCGGGAGTGTAGATACGCAGTATTTT
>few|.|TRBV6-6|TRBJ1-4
CASSTGQTYEKLFF
TGTGCCAGCAGCACCGGACAGACGTATGAAAAACTGTTTTTT
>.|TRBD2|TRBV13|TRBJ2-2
CASSWTSGSPNTGELFF
TGTGCCAGCAGCTGGACTAGCGGGAGCCCTAACACCGGGGAGCTGTTTTTT
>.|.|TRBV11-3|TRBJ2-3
CASCLGDTDTQYF
TGTGCCAGTTGTCTCGGTGACACAGATACGCAGTATTTT
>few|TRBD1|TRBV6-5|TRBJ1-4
CASSYNRGSTNEKLFF
TGTGCCAGCAGTTACAACAGGGGTTCAACTAATGAAAAACTGTTTTTT
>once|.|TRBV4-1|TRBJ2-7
CASSQDPSAGYEQYF
TGCGCCAGCAGCCAAGACCCTAGCGCCGGATACGAGCAGTACTTC
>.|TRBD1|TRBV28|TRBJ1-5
CASSLVNRGSNQPQHF
TGTGCCAGCAGTTTGGTCAACAGGGGCAGCAATCAGCCCCAGCATTTT